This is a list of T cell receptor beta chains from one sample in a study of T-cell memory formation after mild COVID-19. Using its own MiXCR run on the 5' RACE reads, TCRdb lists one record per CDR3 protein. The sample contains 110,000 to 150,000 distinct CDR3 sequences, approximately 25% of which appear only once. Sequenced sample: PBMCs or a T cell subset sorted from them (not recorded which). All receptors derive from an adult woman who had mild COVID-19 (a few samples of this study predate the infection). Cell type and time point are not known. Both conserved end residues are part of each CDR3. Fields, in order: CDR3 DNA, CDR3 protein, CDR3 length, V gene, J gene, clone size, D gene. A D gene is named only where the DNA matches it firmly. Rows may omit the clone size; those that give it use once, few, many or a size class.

CDR3nt: TGTGCCAGCAGGAAGGATTTCGGGGGGGCCATATATGAGCAGTTCTTC; CDR3aa: CASRKDFGGAIYEQFF; len: 16; v_gene: TRBV6-1; j_gene: TRBJ2-1; abundance: .; d_gene: TRBD2
CDR3nt: TGTGCCAGCAGCGCCCCCCTGGGGGCAAGCACCGGGGAGCTGTTTTTT; CDR3aa: CASSAPLGASTGELFF; len: 16; v_gene: TRBV7-9; j_gene: TRBJ2-2; abundance: few; d_gene: .
CDR3nt: TGTGCCAGCAGCCCCCAGGGGGCTGAGCCCCAGCATTTT; CDR3aa: CASSPQGAEPQHF; len: 13; v_gene: TRBV9; j_gene: TRBJ1-5; abundance: few; d_gene: TRBD1
CDR3nt: TGTGCCAGCAGTCCCCATAGGGGACGGATGAACACCGGGGAGCTGTTTTTT; CDR3aa: CASSPHRGRMNTGELFF; len: 17; v_gene: TRBV12-3/TRBV12-4; j_gene: TRBJ2-2; abundance: .; d_gene: .
CDR3nt: TGTGCCAGCAGCTTTGAGAAAGCCTACGAGCAGTACTTC; CDR3aa: CASSFEKAYEQYF; len: 13; v_gene: TRBV5-6; j_gene: TRBJ2-7; abundance: .; d_gene: .
CDR3nt: TGTGCCAGCAGTCTGACACTAGCGGGAGTTCACAATGAGCAGTTCTTC; CDR3aa: CASSLTLAGVHNEQFF; len: 16; v_gene: TRBV12-3/TRBV12-4; j_gene: TRBJ2-1; abundance: .; d_gene: TRBD2
CDR3nt: TGTGCCAGCAGTTTACCGTTTGCCAACAATGAGCAGTTCTTC; CDR3aa: CASSLPFANNEQFF; len: 14; v_gene: TRBV12-3/TRBV12-4; j_gene: TRBJ2-1; abundance: .; d_gene: .
CDR3nt: TGCGCCAGCAGCCGGACTAGCGGGGGTTTCAATGAGCAGTTCTTC; CDR3aa: CASSRTSGGFNEQFF; len: 15; v_gene: TRBV4-1; j_gene: TRBJ2-1; abundance: few; d_gene: TRBD2
CDR3nt: TGTGCCAGCAGTTACTTAGTCGAGGGTGAGCAGTTCTTC; CDR3aa: CASSYLVEGEQFF; len: 13; v_gene: TRBV6-5; j_gene: TRBJ2-1; abundance: .; d_gene: .
CDR3nt: TGTGCCAGCAGTTACTTGAGCGGAAAGGAGTTCTTC; CDR3aa: CASSYLSGKEFF; len: 12; v_gene: TRBV6-5; j_gene: TRBJ2-1; abundance: few; d_gene: .
CDR3nt: TGCGCCAGCAGCCAAGAGGGCCTATCCCCGGCTAATGAAAAACTGTTTTTT; CDR3aa: CASSQEGLSPANEKLFF; len: 17; v_gene: TRBV4-3; j_gene: TRBJ1-4; abundance: few; d_gene: .
CDR3nt: TGCGCCAGCAGCTTGGCTAGCGGGGGGATCACAGATACGCAGTATTTT; CDR3aa: CASSLASGGITDTQYF; len: 16; v_gene: TRBV5-1; j_gene: TRBJ2-3; abundance: few; d_gene: TRBD2
CDR3nt: TGTGCCAGCAGTTACGAGATGGGACTAGCGCCTTACAATGAGCAGTTCTTC; CDR3aa: CASSYEMGLAPYNEQFF; len: 17; v_gene: TRBV6-2/TRBV6-3; j_gene: TRBJ2-1; abundance: few; d_gene: TRBD2
CDR3nt: TGCGCCAGCAGCCCCGGGGCGAAAGAGTGGGGGCCCTACGAGCAGTACTTC; CDR3aa: CASSPGAKEWGPYEQYF; len: 17; v_gene: TRBV4-3; j_gene: TRBJ2-7; abundance: .; d_gene: .
CDR3nt: TGTGCCATCAGTGATAACAGGGGCTACGAGCAGTACTTC; CDR3aa: CAISDNRGYEQYF; len: 13; v_gene: TRBV10-3; j_gene: TRBJ2-7; abundance: .; d_gene: TRBD1
CDR3nt: TGCAGCGTTGAAGATCCGGATCGAGGACTAGCCGGGTGGGCAGATACGCAGTATTTT; CDR3aa: CSVEDPDRGLAGWADTQYF; len: 19; v_gene: TRBV29-1; j_gene: TRBJ2-3; abundance: few; d_gene: TRBD2
CDR3nt: TGTGCCTTTAGCGGGTGGAATATCTCCTACGAGCAGTACTTC; CDR3aa: CAFSGWNISYEQYF; len: 14; v_gene: TRBV30; j_gene: TRBJ2-7; abundance: .; d_gene: TRBD2
CDR3nt: TGTGCCAGCAGTTTAGGCCAGTCTAACTATGGCTACACCTTC; CDR3aa: CASSLGQSNYGYTF; len: 14; v_gene: TRBV12-3/TRBV12-4; j_gene: TRBJ1-2; abundance: few; d_gene: .
CDR3nt: TGTGCCAGCAGCCCTCGTCCCGGGACTGTAAATGAGCAGTTCTTC; CDR3aa: CASSPRPGTVNEQFF; len: 15; v_gene: TRBV9; j_gene: TRBJ2-1; abundance: few; d_gene: .
CDR3nt: TGTGCCAGCAGCTTTCTGGAAACCGAAGGTCCTTTCGGCTACACCTTC; CDR3aa: CASSFLETEGPFGYTF; len: 16; v_gene: TRBV7-9; j_gene: TRBJ1-2; abundance: .; d_gene: .
CDR3nt: TGTGCCACCAAACCTTCTTTCGAAGAGACCCAGTACTTC; CDR3aa: CATKPSFEETQYF; len: 13; v_gene: TRBV24-1; j_gene: TRBJ2-5; abundance: .; d_gene: .
CDR3nt: TGTGCCAGCAGTTACGCTATCAAGAGAACTGAAGCTTTCTTT; CDR3aa: CASSYAIKRTEAFF; len: 14; v_gene: TRBV6-5; j_gene: TRBJ1-1; abundance: .; d_gene: .